Below, 16 T cell receptor beta chains from the same sample are listed, as sequenced in a study of glioma-infiltrating T cells after dendritic cell vaccination. This table comes from immunoSEQ multiplex PCR, and its TCRdb copy is limited to in-frame clones, with some not included. The sample contains about 92,000 clones, about nine tenths of which appear only once. This specimen was blood, taken before dendritic cell vaccination. The receptors originated from a human donor with glioblastoma.

The chain carries TRBV28 and TRBJ1-5; 9 nucleotides match TRBD1. Germline V gives CDR1 MDHEN, CDR2 SYDVKM. The length of the CDR3 is 16 residues. V lost 5 bases and J lost 6; bases outside the gene matches: 11. CDR3: CASSSTGGVVGQPQHF. CDR3 in DNA: TGTGCCAGCAGTAGCACAGGGGGCGTAGTTGGTCAGCCCCAGCATTTT.

The genes are TRBV5-1 and TRBJ2-1, with a possible D match to TRBD1 (6 bases). Germline V CDR1 and CDR2: SGHRS, YFSETQ. V was pared by 5 bases and J by 7 bases, with 13 bases between. CDR3 length: 13 residues. CDR3 sequence reads: CASRSGAQNEQFF. The CDR3 DNA sequence: TGCGCCAGCAGATCAGGGGCGCAAAATGAGCAGTTCTTC.

The chain combines TRBV5-5 with TRBJ1-2, with TRBD1 identical over 7 bases. Germline V CDR1 and CDR2: SGHKS, YYEKEE (reference sequence). The CDR3 spans 15 residues. The V and J ends lost 2 bases and 3 bases, in that order; junction bases with no gene match: 7. Here the CDR3 DNA reads TGTGCCAGCAGCTTAGGGCAGGGGGTAGACTATGGCTACACCTTC. Its translation: CASSLGQGVDYGYTF.

The genes are TRBV6-5 and TRBJ2-2; TRBD1 agrees at 8 bases. The V segment lost 4 bases and the J segment 0 bases; nucleotides outside the gene matches: 1. Germline lookup yields CDR1 MNHEY and CDR2 SVGAGI. The CDR3 consists of 15 residues. CDR3 sequence reads: CASSLQGANTGELFF. The CDR3 nucleotides are TGTGCCAGCAGTTTACAGGGGGCGAACACCGGGGAGCTGTTTTTT.

This clone is a singleton in its sample. V is TRBV6-6 and J is TRBJ2-7; D might be TRBD1 (5 bases). V was shortened by 3 bases and J by 7 bases, with 13 bases between the two germline ends. The CDR3 is 13 amino acids. The germline gives CDR1 MNHNY, CDR2 SVGAGI (reference sequence). CDR3 sequence: CASSYNQGKEQYF. As DNA, the CDR3 is TGTGCCAGCAGTTATAACCAGGGAAAGGAGCAGTACTTC.

This clone was picked up a small number of times. The chain has TRBV7-2 and TRBJ1-1; D unclear. The length of the CDR3 is 13 residues. With 5 bases removed from V and 0 bases from J, the gap between germline ends came to 7 bases. The germline gives CDR1 SGHTA, CDR2 FQGNSA. This CDR3 reads CASSNTMNTEAFF. CDR3 in DNA: TGTGCCAGCAGCAATACAATGAACACTGAAGCTTTCTTT.

V is TRBV29-1 and J is TRBJ2-4, with a possible D match to TRBD2 (5 bases). Looked up from germline, CDR1 is SQVTM and CDR2 is ANQGSEA. V was clipped by 6 bases and J by 0 bases, with 12 bases between them. The CDR3 runs 14 residues. The CDR3 loop is CSVGDGLAKNIQYF. The CDR3, as DNA: TGCAGCGTCGGCGACGGACTAGCCAAAAACATTCAGTACTTC.

The rearrangement uses TRBV7-3 and TRBJ2-1; tentatively, D is TRBD2 (6 bases). V lost 5 bases to trimming and J lost 0 bases, with 11 bases between them. The CDR3 runs 15 residues. Germline V CDR1 and CDR2: SGHTA, FQGTGA. This chain's CDR3 is CASSPTSSSYNEQFF. CDR3 sequence (DNA): TGTGCCAGCAGCCCCACTAGCAGCTCCTACAATGAGCAGTTCTTC.

The V gene is TRBV7-2, the J gene TRBJ1-6; 10 nucleotides align to TRBD1. Trimming took 5 bases from V and 7 from J; bases not matched to a gene: 11. The CDR3 is made up of 17 amino acids. Germline CDR1 SGHTA, CDR2 FQGNSA. The CDR3 bases are TGTGCCAGCAGCGGAAACCGACAGGGGGCAGGGAATTCACCCCTCCACTTT. It yields the protein CASSGNRQGAGNSPLHF.

The chain combines TRBV6-5 with TRBJ2-3; a weak D match, TRBD2 (5 bases). There are 14 residues in the CDR3. Germline V gene sequence: CDR1 MNHEY, CDR2 SVGAGI. V was shortened by 6 bases and J by 2 bases, with 12 bases between the two germline ends. CDR3 DNA: TGTGCCAGCAGCTACCAGCGGTTCACAGATACGCAGTATTTT. This sequence encodes CASSYQRFTDTQYF.

This rearrangement joins TRBV9 to TRBJ2-1; tentative D call: TRBD2 (6 bases). Trimming stripped 0 bases from V and 0 bases from J, with 13 bases between. Per the germline V gene, CDR1 is SGDLS and CDR2 is YYNGEE. The CDR3 length is 17 residues. This CDR3 reads CASSVGAGRDSYNEQFF. CDR3 DNA sequence: TGTGCCAGCAGCGTAGGGGCGGGGCGCGACTCCTACAATGAGCAGTTCTTC.

The chain employs TRBV7-6 and TRBJ2-1, with D maybe TRBD2 (5 bases). Germline V lookup: CDR1 SGHVS, CDR2 FNYEAQ. V lost 1 base to trimming and J lost 4 bases, with 14 bases between them. This CDR3 comprises 16 residues. This CDR3 is CASSLGETRGYNEQFF. The DNA of the CDR3 is TGTGCCAGCAGCTTAGGGGAAACCCGGGGATACAATGAGCAGTTCTTC.

V is TRBV30 and J is TRBJ2-3; a weak D match, TRBD2 (7 bases). The length of the CDR3 is 14 residues. Germline lookup yields CDR1 GTSNPN and CDR2 SVGIG (reference sequence). Trimming took off 3 bases at V and 3 bases at J, with 13 bases between the two ends. CDR3 residues: CAWRGGAPTDTQYF. The CDR3 DNA is TGTGCCTGGAGGGGGGGGGCGCCGACAGATACGCAGTATTTT. The full variable domain, rest sourced from reference TRBV30 and TRBJ2-3, is SQTIHQWPATLVQPVGSPLSLECTVEGTSNPNLYWYRQAAGRGLQLLFYSVGIGQISSEVPQNLSASRPQDRQFILSSKKLLLSDSGFYLCAWRGGAPTDTQYFGPGTRLTVL.

The chain recombines TRBV19 with TRBJ1-1; D unresolved. The V gene lost 5 bases and the J gene lost 8 bases, with 12 bases spanning the gap. The CDR3 runs to 12 residues. Per the germline V gene, CDR1 is LNHDA and CDR2 is SQIVND (reference sequence). The CDR3 nucleotides are TGTGCCAGTAGTTTCGGACTCTCCGAAGCTTTCTTT. This encodes CASSFGLSEAFF.

V gene TRBV14 combines with J gene TRBJ1-5, with D maybe TRBD1 (5 bases). CDR3 length: 17 residues. Germline CDR1 SGHDN, CDR2 FVKESK. V was shortened by 2 bases and J by 2 bases, with 16 bases between the two germline ends. The DNA for the CDR3 is TGTGCCAGCAGCCAACCCAGGGAGGGAGTGGGCAATCAGCCCCAGCATTTT. This sequence encodes CASSQPREGVGNQPQHF.

V gene TRBV25-1 combines with J gene TRBJ2-7; no clear D gene. This CDR3 comprises 11 residues. The germline gives CDR1 MGHDK, CDR2 SYGVNS. Trimming stripped 1 base from V and 5 bases from J, with 3 bases between. CDR3 coding DNA: TGTGCCAGCAGTGAATCAAACGAGCAGTACTTC. It is translated as CASSESNEQYF.